Listed here is a single T cell receptor beta chain. Its specific antigen is unknown. No much larger clonotype is one base removed from it; base qualities were not supplied. Libraries came from the immunoSEQ multiplex PCR assay. TCRdb retrieved this table from immuneACCESS and kept in-frame rearrangements only. Not all clones are present; in checked studies, unresolved V genes account for under half, and no reason is known for the remainder. Recorded for this sample are some 14,000 clones; 75% to 90% of them occurred a single time. In total, the top ten clones hold 9.5% to 15% of the sample. The data belong to a study of technical replicates of blood from several donors (dated by TCRdb to the late 2010s). This TCR was sampled from a human donor in good health. The sample consisted of PBMCs.

The DNA sequence reads TGTGCCAGCAGCTTAGCTAGTAGAGATACGCAGTATTTT. Translation gives CASSLASRDTQYF. Rearrangement joined TRBV11-2 to TRBJ2-3; the D gene assignment is ambiguous. V sheds 1 base and J sheds 5 bases, leaving 7 bases between their ends. Via the germline V gene, CDR1 is SGHAT and CDR2 FQNNGV. The CDR3 contains 13 residues, cysteine and phenylalanine counted. Just CDR3 DNA is preserved here, 39 bases in frame from base 1.